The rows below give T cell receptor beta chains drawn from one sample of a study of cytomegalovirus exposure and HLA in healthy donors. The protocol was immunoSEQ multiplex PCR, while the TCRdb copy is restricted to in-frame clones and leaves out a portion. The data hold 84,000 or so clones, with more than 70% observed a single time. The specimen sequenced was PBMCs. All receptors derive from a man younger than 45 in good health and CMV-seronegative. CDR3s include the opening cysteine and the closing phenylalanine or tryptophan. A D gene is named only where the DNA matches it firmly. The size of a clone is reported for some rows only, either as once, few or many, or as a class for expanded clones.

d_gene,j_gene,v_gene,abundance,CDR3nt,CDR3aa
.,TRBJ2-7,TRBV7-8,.,TGTGCCAGCAGCTTAATCGCGGTGGCAGGGGTAGAATACGAGCAGTACTTC,CASSLIAVAGVEYEQYF
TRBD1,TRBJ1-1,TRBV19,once,TGTGCCAGTAGCTGGACAGGGCGGGACACTGAAGCTTTCTTT,CASSWTGRDTEAFF
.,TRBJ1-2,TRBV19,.,TGTGCCAGTAGTATCAACCGGAACTATGGCTACACCTTC,CASSINRNYGYTF
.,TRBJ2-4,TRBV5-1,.,TGCGCCAGCAGCTCCGGATGGGAGAAAAACATTCAGTACTTC,CASSSGWEKNIQYF
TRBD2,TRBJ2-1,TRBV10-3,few,TGTGCCATCAAGCCTAGCGGTAAAGTAAGGAGCTCCTACAATGAGCAGTTCTTC,CAIKPSGKVRSSYNEQFF
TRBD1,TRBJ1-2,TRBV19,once,TGTGCCAGTAGGCTTGGGACAGCTAACTATGGCTACACCTTC,CASRLGTANYGYTF
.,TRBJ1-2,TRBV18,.,TGTGCCAGCTCACCAACCACCAGGGATGGCTACACCTTC,CASSPTTRDGYTF
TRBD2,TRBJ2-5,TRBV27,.,TGTGCCAGCAGTATAACTAGCGGGGGGGCCTTGGAGACCCAGTACTTC,CASSITSGGALETQYF
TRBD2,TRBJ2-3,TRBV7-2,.,TGTGCCAGCAGCTCACCGGAGTGGGCGGGGGCAGATACGCAGTATTTT,CASSSPEWAGADTQYF
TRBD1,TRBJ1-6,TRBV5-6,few,TGTGCCAGCAGCTTGCTCCGGGACAGGGGGCGCGCAGATAATTCACCCCTCCACTTT,CASSLLRDRGRADNSPLHF
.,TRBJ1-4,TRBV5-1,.,TGCGCCAGCAGCCCAAACACCGGGAGTGAAAAACTGTTTTTT,CASSPNTGSEKLFF
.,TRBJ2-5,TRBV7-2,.,TGTGCCAGCAGCATGGGGCTAATTGAGACCCAGTACTTC,CASSMGLIETQYF
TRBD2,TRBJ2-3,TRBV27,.,TGTGCCAGCAGTTTGGGACTAGCGACCACAGATACGCAGTATTTT,CASSLGLATTDTQYF
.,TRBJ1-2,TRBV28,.,TGTGCCAGCAACTTAGTGGCGGGGCCCGGAGATAACTATGGCTACACCTTC,CASNLVAGPGDNYGYTF
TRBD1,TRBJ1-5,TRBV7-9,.,TGTGCCAGCAGCAGGACAGGGCCGTATCAGCCCCAGCATTTT,CASSRTGPYQPQHF
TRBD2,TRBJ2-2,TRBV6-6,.,TGTGCCGGTTCCCTAACGGGGGGTTACACCGGGGAGCTGTTTTTT,CAGSLTGGYTGELFF
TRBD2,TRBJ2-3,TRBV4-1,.,TGCGCCAGCAGCGAGGCGGGGGTTACAGATACGCAGTATTTT,CASSEAGVTDTQYF
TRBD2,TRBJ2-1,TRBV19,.,TGTGCCAGTAGTATAGAGGGCGGGGGCTCCTACAATGAGCAGTTCTTC,CASSIEGGGSYNEQFF